The 3 T cell receptor beta chains in this list originate from one sample, sequenced in a study of blood T cell repertoires in COVID-19. Generated by immunoSEQ multiplex PCR, the TCRdb table keeps only in-frame clones and is missing some. The sample has hundreds of thousands of clones, around four fifths seen once. What was sequenced was PBMCs or T cells enriched from blood (not recorded which). The receptors originated from a woman aged 40 to 55 who had been exposed to COVID-19.

This rearrangement joins TRBV2 to TRBJ1-1, with D tentatively TRBD1 (5 bases). The CDR3 spans 13 residues. V lost 3 bases and J 10 bases, leaving 15 bases between the germline ends. Germline V gene data show CDR1 as SNHLY and CDR2 as FYNNEI. CDR3 sequence reads: CASSDEGRGVAFF. The CDR3, as DNA: TGTGCCAGCAGTGATGAGGGGAGGGGAGTAGCTTTCTTT.

The V call is TRBV9, the J call TRBJ2-2, with a weak D call TRBD1 (5 bases). The V end was cut by 4 bases, the J end by 0 bases, with 19 bases between. Per the germline V gene, CDR1 is SGDLS and CDR2 is YYNGEE. The CDR3 is 18 amino acids. The CDR3, as DNA: TGTGCCAGCAGCACCCACCCCCTGGGCAGGGCGAACACCGGGGAGCTGTTTTTT. Translating it yields CASSTHPLGRANTGELFF.

This clone was counted once. This chain links TRBV6-1 with TRBJ2-7; TRBD1 aligns across 10 bases. This CDR3 is built from 14 residues. Looked up from germline, CDR1 is MNHNS and CDR2 is SASEGT. Trimming cost V 9 bases and J 2 bases; bases outside gene matches: 7. CDR3 coding DNA: TGTGCCAGTAAGCGGGACAGGGGAACCTACGAGCAGTACTTC. Residues: CASKRDRGTYEQYF.